This TCR beta chain was documented in a study of blood T cell repertoires in COVID-19 (dated by TCRdb to the early 2020s). Study-wide context: Collaborator samples came from the United States, Italy and Spain and covered acute and convalescent phases of COVID-19. The material from the prospective study consisted of cDNA or gDNA derived from T cells, B-cell-depleted T cells, or PBMCs. The samples were drawn from the first 160 participants of the ongoing ImmuneRACE study and from some 1,300 subjects provided by 6 global collaborators. HLA class I and class II types, where available, came from metadata supplied by the sample provider rather than from assay-based typing. Deeply sampled blood TCRbeta repertoires from subjects exposed to, actively infected with, or recovered from COVID-19 were included in the dataset. A freely available public database, intended as a resource for researchers studying the immune response to SARS-CoV-2, is where the repertoires were released. The sample metadata nearly always contained a de-identified subject ID, COVID-19 status, age in years and sex. Study-wide findings and limitations: How much clinical and demographic metadata was included differed by source and by participant, and the metadata was provided uncurated.

V is clipped by 1 base and J by 2 bases, and the sequence between their germline boundaries is 12 bases long. Measured from the cysteine to the valine, the CDR3 is 15 residues long. Of the read, only the CDR3 DNA is kept; its 45 bases are in frame from base 1. CDR1 and CDR2 are read off the germline V gene as MGHRA and YSYEKL. Notes on this clone: Its antigen remains unidentified. One base away there is no much larger clone; base qualities are not given.

Collaborating institutions collected whole blood in K2EDTA tubes following their own protocols. For TCRbeta analysis, collaborators shipped samples in one of three forms: frozen whole blood, isolated PBMCs, or DNA extracted from either of those sample types. TCRbeta CDR3 regions were amplified from genomic DNA by means of the immunoSEQ Assay, a bias-controlled multiplex PCR. Per the original workflow: Within the assay, amplification of reference gene primers was used to estimate how many nucleated cells each sample contained. To quantify the absolute abundance of each unique TCRbeta CDR3 rearrangement, sequence reads were collapsed and filtered. For each sample, productive Simpson clonality was calculated by taking the square root of Simpson's diversity index across productive rearrangements. TCRdb retrieved this table from immuneACCESS and kept in-frame rearrangements only. Not all clones are present; in checked studies, unresolved V genes account for under half, and no reason is known for the remainder. V, J and clone size derive from that table, while D and trimming were established from the DNA sequence. The sample table records approximately 40,000 clones; approximately 90% of these occur just once. The top ten hold over 20% of the sample.

The TCR sequence derives from a man aged 55 to 70 with acute or convalescent COVID-19. Sequencing was done on a sample of peripheral blood. Recombination joined TRBV4-1 with TRBJ2-7, with TRBD2 perhaps the D gene, on 5 matching bases. Here is the DNA: TGCGCCAGCAGCCAAGCTCCCGGGAAAACCTACGAGCAGTACGTC. Its translation reads: CASSQAPGKTYEQYV.